The rows below give T cell receptor beta chains drawn from one sample of a study of shared clonotypes between healthy human individuals. TCRdb keeps only in-frame clones here, not all; method: immunoSEQ multiplex PCR. The sample carries about 2.1 million clones, just over 90% recorded once. Sample: naive CD8+ T cells from PBMCs. All receptors come from a man aged 18 to 29 in good health. Some clones in this sample may be carry-over from other donors' samples. Both conserved end residues are part of each CDR3. Each record gives: V gene, D gene, J gene, clone size, CDR3 DNA, CDR3 protein. D genes are given only for firm matches. Clone size appears in some rows only: once, few, many, or a class for an expanded clone.

V gene: TRBV27
D gene: .
J gene: TRBJ2-3
clone size: .
CDR3 DNA: TGTGCCAGCAGCCCGGAGGTGGGGGGCACAGATACGCAGTATTTT
CDR3 protein: CASSPEVGGTDTQYF

V gene: TRBV7-9
D gene: .
J gene: TRBJ2-6
clone size: .
CDR3 DNA: TGTGCCAGCACGTTACTGGACAGTCCAGTCTCTGGGGCCAACGTCCTGACTTTC
CDR3 protein: CASTLLDSPVSGANVLTF

V gene: TRBV5-5
D gene: .
J gene: TRBJ1-4
clone size: .
CDR3 DNA: TGTGCCAGCAGCGCGTATAGGGTGATATCAACTAATGAAAAACTGTTTTTT
CDR3 protein: CASSAYRVISTNEKLFF

V gene: TRBV10-3
D gene: .
J gene: TRBJ1-2
clone size: once
CDR3 DNA: TGTGCCATCAGGGACGAAGACTATGGCTACACCTTC
CDR3 protein: CAIRDEDYGYTF

V gene: TRBV14
D gene: .
J gene: TRBJ2-5
clone size: once
CDR3 DNA: TGTGCCAGCAACTCCCTTAGGTTCGACCCAAAGCAAGAGACCCAGTACTTC
CDR3 protein: CASNSLRFDPKQETQYF

V gene: TRBV4-3
D gene: .
J gene: TRBJ2-7
clone size: .
CDR3 DNA: TGCGCCAGCAGCCAAGGGACAGACGAATCCTACGAGCAGTACTTC
CDR3 protein: CASSQGTDESYEQYF

V gene: TRBV4-1
D gene: TRBD1
J gene: TRBJ2-7
clone size: .
CDR3 DNA: TGCGCCAGCAGCCAATACCAAGGACAGGGCTACGAGCAGTACTTC
CDR3 protein: CASSQYQGQGYEQYF

V gene: TRBV27
D gene: .
J gene: TRBJ2-3
clone size: .
CDR3 DNA: TGTGCCAGCAGTTTACGCGAGGGGCGGAATACGCAGTATTTT
CDR3 protein: CASSLREGRNTQYF

V gene: TRBV13
D gene: .
J gene: TRBJ2-4
clone size: .
CDR3 DNA: TGTGCCAGCAGCCTTTCCCCCAAAGGACTAACCAAAAACATTCAGTACTTC
CDR3 protein: CASSLSPKGLTKNIQYF

V gene: TRBV7-3
D gene: .
J gene: TRBJ2-2
clone size: .
CDR3 DNA: TGTGCCAGCAGCCCCAGAACCGGGGAGCTGTTTTTT
CDR3 protein: CASSPRTGELFF

V gene: TRBV5-6
D gene: .
J gene: TRBJ2-2
clone size: .
CDR3 DNA: TGTGCCAGCAGCTTGGCGCGGTGGAACACCGGGGAGCTGTTTTTT
CDR3 protein: CASSLARWNTGELFF